This T cell receptor beta chain was retrieved from a study of PD-1 blockade in classical Hodgkin lymphoma. General study points: Newly diagnosed patients and complete responders had comparable diversity at baseline. Relapsed/refractory patients reportedly had lower baseline diversity than newly diagnosed patients. CD4+ TCR diversity climbed significantly by C4D1, unlike CD8+ TCR diversity. Among the patients, those starting nivolumab under 1 year after ASCT were excluded.

Every patient relapsed after autologous stem cell transplantation, and brentuximab vedotin exposure varied. Measured with immunoSEQ multiplex PCR; TCRdb has only the in-frame clones, and not every one. The sample lists about 20,000 clones, around 70% occurring once. About this clone: The antigen remains unidentified.

Specimen: peripheral blood mononuclear cells (PBMCs), collected before the second cycle of nivolumab. The origin of this receptor is a human donor with classical Hodgkin lymphoma.

As DNA, the CDR3 is TGTGCCATCAGTGAAACGCAGCAGGGGGCCGCTGAAGCTTTCTTT. Protein sequence: CAISETQQGAAEAFF. The chain has TRBV10-3 and TRBJ1-1; 8 nucleotides align to TRBD1. The V gene's germline CDR1 is ENHRY and CDR2 SYGVKD. The J segment lost 6 bases and the V segment lost 3 bases, leaving 9 bases of the junction unmatched. This CDR3 has 15 amino acids.